This entry lists 3 T cell receptor beta chains sequenced from one sample in a study of blood T cell repertoires in COVID-19. Assay used: immunoSEQ multiplex PCR; TCRdb lists only in-frame clones, some missing. The sample records about 350,000 clones, roughly 87% being singletons. Sequencing was done on a sample of PBMCs or T cells enriched from blood (not recorded which). Receptor source: a woman in her twenties or thirties who had recovered from COVID-19.

The J gene is TRBJ2-1, the V gene TRBV2; D perhaps matches TRBD1 (6 bases). V gave up 3 bases and J gave up 5 bases, with 14 bases separating them. The CDR3 contains 15 residues. Germline assignment: CDR1 SNHLY and CDR2 FYNNEI. CDR3 DNA: TGTGCCAGCAGTGATGGCCAGGGGTTCGACAATGAGCAGTTCTTC. Encoded protein: CASSDGQGFDNEQFF.

The count of this clone is one. The rearrangement joins TRBV7-2 to TRBJ1-2; 9 bases are a match to TRBD1. Germline values: CDR1 SGHTA, CDR2 FQGNSA. This CDR3 spans 13 amino acids. J was trimmed by 5 bases and V by 4 bases; bases with no gene match: 2. Here the CDR3 DNA reads TGTGCCAGCAGCTCGGGACAGGGTTATGGCTACACCTTC. It is translated as CASSSGQGYGYTF.

The chain has TRBV28 and TRBJ1-2; tentatively, D is TRBD1 (6 bases). In germline, CDR1 is MDHEN, CDR2 SYDVKM. Deletions cut 2 bases from V and 6 bases from J, with 16 bases between. The CDR3 totals 15 residues. The CDR3 spells CASSLNRADLHGYTF. CDR3 DNA sequence: TGTGCCAGCAGTTTAAACAGGGCTGACCTACATGGCTACACCTTC.